The clone carrying this T cell receptor (beta chain) turned up a few times. The sample carries other DNA sequences with the same CDR3. This entry belongs to a study of blood T cell repertoires in COVID-19. CDR3 size: 13 residues. Unmatched junction bases numbered 5, after V lost 4 bases and J lost 5 bases. Germline V lookup: CDR1 ENHRY, CDR2 SYGVKD. Only in-frame clones appear in the TCRdb table, and some are missing; sequencing was by immunoSEQ multiplex PCR. The sample shows tens of thousands of clones, over 75% of them seen only once. Sequencing was done on a sample of peripheral blood. The rearrangement links TRBV10-3 to TRBJ2-7; 7 bases map to TRBD1. The sequence was obtained from a woman in her fifties or sixties with active COVID-19. Written as DNA, the CDR3 is TGTGCCATCAGTGCAAGGGGGCAGGACGAGCAGTACTTC. It codes for CAISARGQDEQYF.